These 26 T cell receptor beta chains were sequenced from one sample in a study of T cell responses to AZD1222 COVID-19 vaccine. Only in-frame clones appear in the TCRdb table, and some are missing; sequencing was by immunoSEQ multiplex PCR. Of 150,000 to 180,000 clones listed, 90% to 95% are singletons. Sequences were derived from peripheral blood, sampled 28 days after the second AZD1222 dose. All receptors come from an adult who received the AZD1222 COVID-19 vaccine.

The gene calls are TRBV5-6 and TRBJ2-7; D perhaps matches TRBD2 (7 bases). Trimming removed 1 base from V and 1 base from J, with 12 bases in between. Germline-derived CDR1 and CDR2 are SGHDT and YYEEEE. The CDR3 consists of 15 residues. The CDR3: CASSLRGAISYEQYF. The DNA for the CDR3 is TGTGCCAGCAGCTTGCGGGGGGCTATTTCCTACGAGCAGTACTTC.

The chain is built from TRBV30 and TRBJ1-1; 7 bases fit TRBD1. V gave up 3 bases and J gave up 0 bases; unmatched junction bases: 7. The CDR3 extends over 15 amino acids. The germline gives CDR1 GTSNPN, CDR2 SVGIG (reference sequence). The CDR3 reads CAWSPQGGLNTEAFF. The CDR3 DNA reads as TGTGCCTGGAGCCCCCAGGGGGGCTTGAACACTGAAGCTTTCTTT.

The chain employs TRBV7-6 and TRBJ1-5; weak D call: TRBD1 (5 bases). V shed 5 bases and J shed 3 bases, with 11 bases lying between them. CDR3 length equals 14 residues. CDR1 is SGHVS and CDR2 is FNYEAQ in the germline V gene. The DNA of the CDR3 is TGTGCCAGCAGCCATGGGGCACCCAATCAGCCCCAGCATTTT. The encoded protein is CASSHGAPNQPQHF.

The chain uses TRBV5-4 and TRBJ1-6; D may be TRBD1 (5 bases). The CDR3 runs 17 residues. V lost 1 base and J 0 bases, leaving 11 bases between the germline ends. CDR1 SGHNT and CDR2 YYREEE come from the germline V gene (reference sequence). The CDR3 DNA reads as TGTGCCAGCAGCTTGTTGGGACCCAGCTCCTATAATTCACCCCTCCACTTT. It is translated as CASSLLGPSSYNSPLHF.

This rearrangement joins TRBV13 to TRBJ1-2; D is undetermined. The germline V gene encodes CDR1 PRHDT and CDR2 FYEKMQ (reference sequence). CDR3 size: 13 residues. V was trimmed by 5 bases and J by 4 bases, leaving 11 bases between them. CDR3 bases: TGTGCCAGCAGCACTAGGTCAGCCTATGGCTACACCTTC. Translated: CASSTRSAYGYTF.

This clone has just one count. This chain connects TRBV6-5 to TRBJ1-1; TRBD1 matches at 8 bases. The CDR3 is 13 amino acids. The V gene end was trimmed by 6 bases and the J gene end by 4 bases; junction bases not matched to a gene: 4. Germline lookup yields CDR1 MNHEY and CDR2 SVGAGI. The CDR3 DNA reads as TGTGCCAGCAGATCTCAGGGGGCCACTGAAGCTTTCTTT. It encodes CASRSQGATEAFF.

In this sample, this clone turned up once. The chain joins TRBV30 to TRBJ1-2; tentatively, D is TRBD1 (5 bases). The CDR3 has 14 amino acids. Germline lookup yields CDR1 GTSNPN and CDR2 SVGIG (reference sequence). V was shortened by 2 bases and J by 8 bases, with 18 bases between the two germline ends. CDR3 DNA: TGTGCCTGGAGTCCCTCCGACAGAATTGGCGGCTACACCTTC. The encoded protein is CAWSPSDRIGGYTF.

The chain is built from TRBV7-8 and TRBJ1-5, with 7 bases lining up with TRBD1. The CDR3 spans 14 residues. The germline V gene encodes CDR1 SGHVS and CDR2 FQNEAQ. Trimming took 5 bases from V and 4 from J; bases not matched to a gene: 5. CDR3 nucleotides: TGTGCCAGCAGCCGAGACAGGGTAAATCAGCCCCAGCATTTT. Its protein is CASSRDRVNQPQHF.

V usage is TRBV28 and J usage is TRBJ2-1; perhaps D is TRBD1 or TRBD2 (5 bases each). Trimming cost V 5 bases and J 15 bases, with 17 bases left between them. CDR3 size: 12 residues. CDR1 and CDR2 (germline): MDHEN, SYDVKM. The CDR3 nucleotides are TGTGCCAGCAGTGCGACCGGGATTGGGGGGTTCTTC. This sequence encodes CASSATGIGGFF.

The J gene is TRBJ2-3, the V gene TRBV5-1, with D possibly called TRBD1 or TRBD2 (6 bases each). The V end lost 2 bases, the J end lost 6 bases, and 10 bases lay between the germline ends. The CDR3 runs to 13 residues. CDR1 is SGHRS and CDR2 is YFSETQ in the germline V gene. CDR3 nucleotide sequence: TGCGCCAGCAGCTTAACAGGGAGGGATACGCAGTATTTT. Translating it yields CASSLTGRDTQYF.

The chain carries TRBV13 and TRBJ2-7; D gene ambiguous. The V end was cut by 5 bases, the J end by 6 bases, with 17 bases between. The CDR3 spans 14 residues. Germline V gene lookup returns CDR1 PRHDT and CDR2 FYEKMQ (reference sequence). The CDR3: CASSPPGRRSEQYF. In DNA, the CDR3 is TGTGCCAGCAGCCCACCGGGCCGTAGGAGCGAGCAGTACTTC. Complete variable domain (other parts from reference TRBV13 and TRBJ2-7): AAGVIQSPRHLIKEKRETATLKCYPIPRHDTVYWYQQGPGQDPQFLISFYEKMQSDKGSIPDRFSAQQFSDYHSELNMSSLELGDSALYFCASSPPGRRSEQYFGPGTRLTVT.

CDR3 loop: CASSGRLGRSGNEQFF. The CDR3 DNA sequence: TGTGCCAGCAGTGGGCGGCTCGGGAGGTCTGGAAATGAGCAGTTCTTC. The gene calls are TRBV2 and TRBJ2-1; 7 bases fit TRBD2. This CDR3 contains 16 residues. V was clipped by 4 bases and J by 7 bases; unmatched bases: 13. Germline CDR1 and CDR2: SNHLY and FYNNEI.

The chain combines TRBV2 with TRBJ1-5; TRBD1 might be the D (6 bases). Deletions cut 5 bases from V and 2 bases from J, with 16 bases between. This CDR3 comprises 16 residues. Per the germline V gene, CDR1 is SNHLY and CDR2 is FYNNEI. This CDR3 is CASSRQGGFGNQPQHF. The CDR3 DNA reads TGTGCCAGCAGTAGGCAAGGGGGTTTCGGCAATCAGCCCCAGCATTTT.

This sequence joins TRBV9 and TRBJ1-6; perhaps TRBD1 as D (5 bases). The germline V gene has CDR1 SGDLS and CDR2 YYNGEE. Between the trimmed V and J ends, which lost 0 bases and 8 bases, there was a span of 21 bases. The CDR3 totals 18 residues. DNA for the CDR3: TGTGCCAGCAGCGTAGCTACAACGTCCGCAGGGTCGGATTCACCCCTCCACTTT. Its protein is CASSVATTSAGSDSPLHF.

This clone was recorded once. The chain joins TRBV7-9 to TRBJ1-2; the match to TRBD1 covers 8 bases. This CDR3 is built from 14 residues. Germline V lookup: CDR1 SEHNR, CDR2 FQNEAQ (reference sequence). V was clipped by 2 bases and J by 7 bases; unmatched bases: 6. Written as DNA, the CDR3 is TGTGCCAGCAGCTTAAGGCAGGGGGCAAGTGGCTACACCTTC. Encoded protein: CASSLRQGASGYTF.

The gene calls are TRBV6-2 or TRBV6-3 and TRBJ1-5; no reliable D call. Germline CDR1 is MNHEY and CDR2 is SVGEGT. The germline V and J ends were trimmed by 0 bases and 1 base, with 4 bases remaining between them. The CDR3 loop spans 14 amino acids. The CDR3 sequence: CASSYSGSNQPQHF. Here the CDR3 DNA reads TGTGCCAGCAGTTACTCAGGAAGCAATCAGCCCCAGCATTTT.

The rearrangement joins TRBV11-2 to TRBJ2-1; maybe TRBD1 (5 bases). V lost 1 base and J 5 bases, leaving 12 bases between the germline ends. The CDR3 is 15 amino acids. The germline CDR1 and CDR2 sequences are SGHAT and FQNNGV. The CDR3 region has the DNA TGTGCCAGCAGCTTAGTGGTGGGGCGCGACAATGAGCAGTTCTTC. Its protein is CASSLVVGRDNEQFF.

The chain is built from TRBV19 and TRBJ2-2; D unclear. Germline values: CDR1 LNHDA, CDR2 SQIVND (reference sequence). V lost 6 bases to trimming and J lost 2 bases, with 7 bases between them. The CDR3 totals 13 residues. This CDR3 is CASSFRNTGELFF. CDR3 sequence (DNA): TGTGCCAGTAGCTTTCGAAACACCGGGGAGCTGTTTTTT.

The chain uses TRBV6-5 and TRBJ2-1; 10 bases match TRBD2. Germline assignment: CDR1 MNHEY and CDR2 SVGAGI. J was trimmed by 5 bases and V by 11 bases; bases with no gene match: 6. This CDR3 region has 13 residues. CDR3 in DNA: TGTGCCGTTCGGACTAGCGGAAACAATGAGCAGTTCTTC. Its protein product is CAVRTSGNNEQFF.

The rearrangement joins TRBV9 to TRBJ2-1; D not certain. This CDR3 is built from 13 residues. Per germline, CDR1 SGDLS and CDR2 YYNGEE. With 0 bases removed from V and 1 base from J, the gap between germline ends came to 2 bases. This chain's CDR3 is CASSVESYNEQFF. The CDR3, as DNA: TGTGCCAGCAGCGTAGAATCCTACAATGAGCAGTTCTTC.

DNA of the CDR3: TGTGCCAGTAGTATAACCGCACAGACGGGGGTCACGCAGTATTTT. This gives the protein CASSITAQTGVTQYF. The chain recombines TRBV19 with TRBJ2-3, with a possible D match to TRBD2 (6 bases). Trimming took off 2 bases at V and 9 bases at J, with 18 bases between the two ends. The CDR3 runs 15 residues. Germline V gene data show CDR1 as LNHDA and CDR2 as SQIVND (reference sequence).

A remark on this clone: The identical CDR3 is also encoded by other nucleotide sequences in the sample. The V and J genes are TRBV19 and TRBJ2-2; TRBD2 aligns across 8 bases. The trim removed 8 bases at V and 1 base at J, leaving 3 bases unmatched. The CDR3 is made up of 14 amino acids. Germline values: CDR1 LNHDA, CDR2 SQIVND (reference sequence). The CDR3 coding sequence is TGTGCCAGTTCAAGCGGGAGGAACACCGGGGAGCTGTTTTTT. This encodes CASSSGRNTGELFF.

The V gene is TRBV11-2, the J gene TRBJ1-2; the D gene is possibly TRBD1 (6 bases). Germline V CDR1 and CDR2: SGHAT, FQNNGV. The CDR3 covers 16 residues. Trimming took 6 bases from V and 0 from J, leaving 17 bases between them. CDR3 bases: TGTGCCAGCAGGTTAAATTACAGGGCCCCTAACTATGGCTACACCTTC. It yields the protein CASRLNYRAPNYGYTF. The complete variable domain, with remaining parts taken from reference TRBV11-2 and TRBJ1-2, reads EAGVAQSPRYKIIEKRQSVAFWCNPISGHATLYWYQQILGQGPKLLIQFQNNGVVDDSQLPKDRFSAERLKGVDSTLKIQPAKLEDSAVYLCASRLNYRAPNYGYTFGSGTRLTVV.

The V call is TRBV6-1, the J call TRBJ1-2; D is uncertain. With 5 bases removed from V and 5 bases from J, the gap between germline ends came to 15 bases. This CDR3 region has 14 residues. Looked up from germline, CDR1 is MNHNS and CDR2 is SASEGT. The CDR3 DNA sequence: TGTGCCAGCAGTTATTCAGAGACTAGTTATGGCTACACCTTC. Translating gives CASSYSETSYGYTF.

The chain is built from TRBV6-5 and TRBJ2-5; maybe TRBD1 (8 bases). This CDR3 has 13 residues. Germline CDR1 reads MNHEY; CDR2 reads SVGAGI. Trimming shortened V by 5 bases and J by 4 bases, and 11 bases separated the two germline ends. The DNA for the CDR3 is TGTGCCAGCAGTCACAGGGGGGGAGAGACCCAGTACTTC. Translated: CASSHRGGETQYF.

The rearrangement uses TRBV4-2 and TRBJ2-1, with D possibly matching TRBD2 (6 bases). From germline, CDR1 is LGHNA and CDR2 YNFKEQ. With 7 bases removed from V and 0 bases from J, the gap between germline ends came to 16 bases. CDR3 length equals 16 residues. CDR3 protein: CASNVGDSSSYNEQFF. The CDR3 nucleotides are TGTGCCAGCAACGTAGGGGACTCCAGCTCCTACAATGAGCAGTTCTTC.